The 30 T cell receptor beta chains reported below all come from one sample, sequenced in a study of PD-1 blockade in classical Hodgkin lymphoma. All the patients suffered relapse after autologous stem cell transplantation, and brentuximab vedotin exposure differed. Assay: immunoSEQ multiplex PCR; the TCRdb copy retains only in-frame clones and omits some. The table lists fewer than 45,000 clones, 76% of them singletons. The source was peripheral blood mononuclear cells (PBMCs), collected at baseline. The receptors were sampled from a human donor with classical Hodgkin lymphoma.

The chain combines TRBV14 with TRBJ2-3; TRBD2 aligns across 12 bases. Looked up from germline, CDR1 is SGHDN and CDR2 is FVKESK. The trim removed 1 base at V and 6 bases at J, leaving 5 bases unmatched. CDR3 size: 16 residues. The CDR3 bases are TGTGCCAGCAGCCAAGGTGATGGACTAGCGGGGGATACGCAGTATTTT. Translated, it gives CASSQGDGLAGDTQYF.

J is TRBJ2-4 and V is TRBV10-1, with D perhaps matching TRBD2 (6 bases). With 3 bases removed from V and 0 bases from J, the gap between germline ends came to 12 bases. The CDR3 is made up of 16 amino acids. Per the germline V gene, CDR1 is WNHNN and CDR2 is SYGVQD (reference sequence). CDR3 region: CASSEAGSKAKNIQYF. As DNA, the CDR3 is TGCGCCAGCAGTGAAGCGGGCAGCAAAGCCAAAAACATTCAGTACTTC.

The table lists this clone with a count of one. The V gene is TRBV2, the J gene TRBJ2-5; D tentatively fits TRBD1 or TRBD2 (5 bases each). This CDR3 region has 14 residues. Trimming removed 7 bases at V and 2 bases at J, with 14 bases between. Germline lookup yields CDR1 SNHLY and CDR2 FYNNEI. DNA of the CDR3: TGTGCCAGCAATTCATGGGGGATACAAGAGACCCAGTACTTC. It specifies CASNSWGIQETQYF.

The V call is TRBV9, the J call TRBJ2-1, with a tentative D call TRBD2 (6 bases). Germline V gives CDR1 SGDLS, CDR2 YYNGEE. The CDR3 contains 15 residues. V lost 2 bases to trimming and J lost 6 bases, with 15 bases between them. CDR3 in DNA: TGTGCCAGCAGCGTGGTGGGAGGAGGTCTCAATGAGCAGTTCTTC. The encoded protein is CASSVVGGGLNEQFF.

This chain connects TRBV7-8 to TRBJ2-7; 9 bases map to TRBD1. The CDR3 contains 17 residues. Trimming took 2 bases from V and 3 from J; bases not matched to a gene: 11. Germline loops: CDR1 SGHVS, CDR2 FQNEAQ. CDR3 sequence reads: CASSLTGRRQGDYEQYF. DNA for the CDR3: TGTGCCAGCAGCTTAACGGGCCGGCGACAGGGGGACTACGAGCAGTACTTC.

The chain carries TRBV29-1 and TRBJ2-1; TRBD1 aligns across 7 bases. There are 15 residues in the CDR3. The junction had 14 bases not matched to a gene; V was cut back by 7 bases and J by 5 bases. Germline assignment: CDR1 SQVTM and CDR2 ANQGSEA. The CDR3 DNA reads TGCAGCGCCCAAAGGGGGAACAGGGGAGACAATGAGCAGTTCTTC. Amino acid sequence: CSAQRGNRGDNEQFF.

This chain connects TRBV28 to TRBJ2-2; D may be TRBD2 (5 bases). Per germline, CDR1 MDHEN and CDR2 SYDVKM. The CDR3 covers 16 residues. Trimming removed 7 bases at V and 0 bases at J, with 15 bases between. The CDR3 loop reads CASTIGGYANTGELFF. The CDR3 DNA is TGTGCCAGCACCATAGGAGGTTACGCGAACACCGGGGAGCTGTTTTTT.

The chain combines TRBV11-2 with TRBJ2-3; 11 nucleotides line up with TRBD2. J was trimmed by 3 bases and V by 6 bases; bases with no gene match: 5. The germline V gene encodes CDR1 SGHAT and CDR2 FQNNGV. The CDR3 totals 15 residues. Here the CDR3 DNA reads TGTGCCAGCAGGCGGACTAGCGGGCGGACAGATACGCAGTATTTT. Amino acid sequence: CASRRTSGRTDTQYF.

This clone was observed once. The V and J genes are TRBV7-2 and TRBJ2-1; no clear D. The CDR3 is made up of 13 amino acids. Germline CDR1 and CDR2: SGHTA and FQGNSA. V lost 3 bases to trimming and J lost 9 bases, with 12 bases between them. CDR3 sequence: CASSFGLIFEQFF. DNA of the CDR3: TGTGCCAGCAGCTTTGGCCTAATTTTTGAGCAGTTCTTC.

The chain links TRBV4-1 to TRBJ2-7; D uncertain. The germline V and J ends were trimmed by 0 bases and 8 bases, with 14 bases remaining between them. Germline V gene data show CDR1 as MGHRA and CDR2 as YSYEKL. There are 14 residues in the CDR3. This CDR3 is CASSQEARPHKQYF. The DNA of the CDR3 is TGCGCCAGCAGCCAAGAGGCAAGGCCCCACAAGCAGTACTTC.

The chain joins TRBV11-2 to TRBJ2-1; tentative D call: TRBD2 (5 bases). Trimming left V 2 bases short and J 6 bases short, with 20 bases between. CDR1 is SGHAT, CDR2 FQNNGV, per germline. This CDR3 comprises 17 residues. This CDR3 reads CASSLSLVGASSNEQFF. CDR3 DNA: TGTGCCAGCAGCTTAAGTTTGGTGGGAGCGTCATCCAATGAGCAGTTCTTC.

V gene TRBV19 combines with J gene TRBJ1-3, with D possibly being TRBD1 (6 bases). This CDR3 has 17 amino acids. The germline CDR1 and CDR2 sequences are LNHDA and SQIVND (reference sequence). V shed 2 bases and J shed 7 bases, with 21 bases lying between them. The CDR3 sequence: CASSIKGVRVSVNTIYF. As DNA, the CDR3 is TGTGCCAGTAGTATAAAGGGGGTGAGGGTGTCGGTTAACACCATATATTTT.

V gene TRBV28 combines with J gene TRBJ1-2; possibly TRBD1 for D (5 bases). The CDR3 spans 13 residues. Germline V lookup: CDR1 MDHEN, CDR2 SYDVKM. Trimming took off 8 bases at V and 8 bases at J, with 18 bases between the two ends. Written as DNA, the CDR3 is TGTGCCAGCCTATCGGGGGGGAGGCGAGGCTACACCTTC. Its translation: CASLSGGRRGYTF.

The chain employs TRBV7-8 and TRBJ2-1; unclear D gene. V lost 2 bases, J lost 9 bases, and 8 bases lay in between. The CDR3 runs to 12 residues. Germline V gene lookup returns CDR1 SGHVS and CDR2 FQNEAQ. CDR3 in DNA: TGTGCCAGCAGCTTACGCTCGGGTGAGCAGTTCTTC. This sequence encodes CASSLRSGEQFF. Complete variable domain (other parts from reference TRBV7-8 and TRBJ2-1): GAGVSQSPRYKVAKRGQDVALRCDPISGHVSLFWYQQALGQGPEFLTYFQNEAQLDKSGLPSDRFFAERPEGSVSTLKIQRTQQEDSAVYLCASSLRSGEQFFGPGTRLTVL.

There are a few counts of this clone. The same CDR3 can be traced to other DNA sequences in this sample. The chain joins TRBV7-2 to TRBJ1-2; D remains ambiguous. From germline, CDR1 is SGHTA and CDR2 FQGNSA. This CDR3 contains 13 residues. V was cut by 3 bases and J by 4 bases, with 9 bases left in between. Here the CDR3 DNA reads TGTGCCAGCAGCTTCGGATTGATCTATGGCTACACCTTC. Translation: CASSFGLIYGYTF.

The CDR3 DNA follows: TGTGCCAGCAGCTTAGGGCCAACCGCCTCCTACGAGCAGTACTTC. Its translation is CASSLGPTASYEQYF. The chain couples TRBV7-8 to TRBJ2-7; D not resolved. The CDR3 totals 15 residues. Trimming cost V 1 base and J 0 bases, with 10 bases left between them. Germline CDR1 is SGHVS and CDR2 is FQNEAQ.

Only a few counts were recorded for this clone. The V gene is TRBV6-1, the J gene TRBJ1-2, with D possibly being TRBD1 (5 bases). CDR1 is MNHNS, CDR2 SASEGT, per germline. The V gene lost 4 bases and the J gene lost 7 bases, with 16 bases spanning the gap. The CDR3 sequence is 14 residues long. The CDR3 reads CASSVETALSGYTF. In nucleotides, the CDR3 is TGTGCCAGCAGTGTTGAGACAGCTCTTTCTGGCTACACCTTC.

This rearrangement joins TRBV6-5 to TRBJ2-1; D is possibly TRBD1 or TRBD2 (5 bases each). Trimming left V 2 bases short and J 10 bases short, with 18 bases between. Germline lookup yields CDR1 MNHEY and CDR2 SVGAGI. There are 15 residues in the CDR3. The CDR3 sequence is CASSYELGRPGEQFF. Here the CDR3 DNA reads TGTGCCAGCAGTTACGAGCTGGGACGGCCGGGGGAGCAGTTCTTC.

With regard to this clone: The sample has other DNA sequences that encode this CDR3 too. The chain joins TRBV7-9 to TRBJ2-7; tentative D call: TRBD2 (5 bases). The CDR3 has 14 residues. Trimming stripped 0 bases from V and 3 bases from J, with 9 bases between. CDR1 and CDR2 from the germline V gene are SEHNR and FQNEAQ (reference sequence). Here the CDR3 DNA reads TGTGCCAGCAGCTTAGCGGGAGTGCACTACGAGCAGTACTTC. Protein: CASSLAGVHYEQYF.

This clone was seen a few times. The chain carries TRBV11-2 and TRBJ2-5, with 13 bases that match TRBD2. Germline V gene lookup returns CDR1 SGHAT and CDR2 FQNNGV. J gave up 10 bases and V 4 bases, and 9 bases lay outside the gene matches. The CDR3 consists of 15 residues. The DNA of the CDR3 is TGTGCCAGCAGCTCCGGACTAGCGGGAGCCGGGATCCAGTACTTC. Translation gives CASSSGLAGAGIQYF.

The chain combines TRBV5-4 with TRBJ2-7, with 7 bases lining up with TRBD2. The CDR3 has 15 amino acids. CDR1 and CDR2 (germline): SGHNT, YYREEE (reference sequence). V gave up 2 bases and J gave up 2 bases; unmatched junction bases: 7. The CDR3 DNA follows: TGTGCCAGCAGCTTAGTAGCGGGTCCCGCCTACGAGCAGTACTTC. This translates into CASSLVAGPAYEQYF.

This chain joins TRBV9 and TRBJ2-1; tentatively, D is TRBD2 (5 bases). Germline V gene lookup returns CDR1 SGDLS and CDR2 YYNGEE. The length of the CDR3 is 13 residues. The ends were cut back, 3 bases at V and 6 bases at J, with 10 bases in the middle. The CDR3 nucleotides are TGTGCCAGCAGCGCGGGCCGGGGCAATGAGCAGTTCTTC. Translated: CASSAGRGNEQFF. Combining the CDR3 with reference TRBV9 and TRBJ2-1 gives the whole variable domain DSGVTQTPKHLITATGQRVTLRCSPRSGDLSVYWYQQSLDQGLQFLIQYYNGEERAKGNILERFSAQQFPDLHSELNLSSLELGDSALYFCASSAGRGNEQFFGPGTRLTVL.

This clone turned up a few times. This chain joins TRBV6-1 and TRBJ1-5; D is possibly TRBD1 (5 bases). The CDR3 totals 16 residues. V was clipped by 1 base and J by 2 bases, with 12 bases between them. Germline CDR1 is MNHNS and CDR2 is SASEGT. The CDR3 nucleotides are TGTGCCAGCAGTGAAGGTCAGGGAAGAGGCAATCAGCCCCAGCATTTT. Translating it yields CASSEGQGRGNQPQHF.

CDR3 in amino acids: CASSVRAISGANVLTF. As DNA, the CDR3 is TGTGCCAGCAGTGTCCGGGCCATCTCTGGGGCCAACGTCCTGACTTTC. The chain carries TRBV2 and TRBJ2-6, with D hard to call. V was shortened by 4 bases and J by 0 bases, with 10 bases between the two germline ends. This CDR3 comprises 16 residues. CDR1 SNHLY and CDR2 FYNNEI come from the germline V gene.

The J gene is TRBJ2-1, the V gene TRBV28; D tentatively fits TRBD1 or TRBD2 (6 bases each). Germline V gene sequence: CDR1 MDHEN, CDR2 SYDVKM. There are 16 residues in the CDR3. V lost 6 bases and J lost 5, with 20 bases in between. CDR3 coding DNA: TGTGCCAGCAGAATGGGGGGCGGGCCGAGAAACAATGAGCAGTTCTTC. It specifies CASRMGGGPRNNEQFF. The whole variable domain, remainder taken from reference TRBV28 and TRBJ2-1, is DVKVTQSSRYLVKRTGEKVFLECVQDMDHENMFWYRQDPGLGLRLIYFSYDVKMKEKGDIPEGYSVSREKKERFSLILESASTNQTSMYLCASRMGGGPRNNEQFFGPGTRLTVL.

The CDR3 bases are TGTGCCAGCAGTGCCGGACTAGCGACCTACAATGAGCAGTTCTTC. Its protein product is CASSAGLATYNEQFF. The V gene is TRBV6-1, the J gene TRBJ2-1; 9 bases map to TRBD2. Looked up from germline, CDR1 is MNHNS and CDR2 is SASEGT. The CDR3 has 15 residues. V dropped 4 bases and J dropped 2; count of bases not matched to a gene: 3.

V gene TRBV11-2 combines with J gene TRBJ2-7; the D is unclear. This CDR3 has 15 residues. CDR1 is SGHAT and CDR2 is FQNNGV in the germline V gene. Trimming left V 1 base short and J 4 bases short, with 14 bases between. The CDR3 is CASSLGPASLYEQYF. CDR3 sequence (DNA): TGTGCCAGCAGCTTAGGGCCAGCGAGCCTTTACGAGCAGTACTTC.

The J gene is TRBJ1-5, the V gene TRBV28; D gene unclear. V lost 5 bases, J lost 2 bases, and 13 bases lay in between. The CDR3 is 15 residues long. CDR1 and CDR2 (germline): MDHEN, SYDVKM. The CDR3 DNA follows: TGTGCCAGCAGTCAGACCTCCGGACGCAATCAGCCCCAGCATTTT. It codes for CASSQTSGRNQPQHF.

The chain has TRBV5-1 and TRBJ2-5; no definite D call. Trimming took off 1 base at V and 5 bases at J, with 6 bases between the two ends. Per the germline V gene, CDR1 is SGHRS and CDR2 is YFSETQ. This CDR3 comprises 12 residues. The CDR3 DNA is TGCGCCAGCAGCTTGTCCCTGGAGACCCAGTACTTC. It encodes CASSLSLETQYF.

The chain combines TRBV6-6 with TRBJ2-1, with no clear D. V was pared by 5 bases and J by 7 bases, with 9 bases between. The germline V gene encodes CDR1 MNHNY and CDR2 SVGAGI (reference sequence). The CDR3 extends over 12 amino acids. The CDR3 spells CASSPLGNEQFF. The CDR3 DNA sequence: TGTGCCAGCAGTCCCCTAGGGAATGAGCAGTTCTTC.